The present entry profiles one TCR beta chain with its context. Its antigen is undetermined. The repertoire was sequenced with immunoSEQ multiplex PCR; TCRdb's copy has only in-frame clones and lacks some. The data show about 82,000 clones, approximately 90% seen once. At cycle 4 day 1, cycle 7 day 1, and baseline, blood was sampled. This entry comes from a study of OX40 agonist ivuxolimab in advanced cancers. Notes on the study in general: Expansion of clones was among the lowest in partial responders at 0.1-3.0 mg/kg.

The input for sequencing was CD4+ or CD8+ T cells sorted from blood, taken in a trial of the OX40 agonist ivuxolimab. The receptor was isolated from an adult with an advanced solid tumor such as melanoma, head and neck, liver or kidney cancer.

The CDR3 region has the DNA TGTGCCATCAGTGACCTAGCGGCCTACAATGAGCAGTTCTTC. Its translation is CAISDLAAYNEQFF. The chain combines TRBV10-3 with TRBJ2-1; 7 positions match TRBD2. J was trimmed by 2 bases and V by 3 bases; bases with no gene match: 1. Germline-derived CDR1 and CDR2 are ENHRY and SYGVKD. CDR3 length: 14 residues.